These 10 T cell receptor beta chains were sequenced from one sample in a study of blood T cell repertoires in COVID-19. TCRdb's table, derived via immunoSEQ multiplex PCR, lists solely in-frame clones and lacks some. The sample holds over 200,000 clones, about nine tenths seen once. Sequencing used peripheral blood. These receptor sequences come from a man aged 60 to 75 who had recovered from COVID-19.

This clone was detected once. This chain uses TRBV11-2 with TRBJ2-7, with 11 bases that match TRBD1. Germline V gene lookup returns CDR1 SGHAT and CDR2 FQNNGV. Germline trimming cut 6 bases from V and 2 bases from J; bases unmatched to any gene: 6. This CDR3 is 15 amino acids long. The CDR3 sequence is CASRAGTGGTYEQYF. The CDR3 nucleotides read TGTGCCAGCAGGGCCGGGACAGGGGGTACCTACGAGCAGTACTTC.

CDR3 in DNA: TGTGCCAGCTCACCTTTACTAGCAGAAGAGACCCAGTACTTC. This translates into CASSPLLAEETQYF. The rearrangement links TRBV18 to TRBJ2-5, with D perhaps matching TRBD2 (6 bases). The CDR3 consists of 14 residues. V lost 3 bases, J lost 3 bases, and 11 bases lay in between. The germline gives CDR1 KGHSH, CDR2 LQKENI.

V is TRBV27 and J is TRBJ1-2; 7 positions agree with TRBD1. The germline CDR1 and CDR2 sequences are MNHEY and SMNVEV (reference sequence). CDR3 length: 13 amino acids. With V trimmed by 6 bases and J by 4 bases, 5 bases remained unmatched. The CDR3 is CASSQGDFYGYTF. The CDR3 DNA follows: TGTGCCAGCAGCCAGGGGGATTTCTATGGCTACACCTTC.

The J gene is TRBJ1-1, the V gene TRBV5-1, with D perhaps TRBD1 (5 bases). CDR3 length: 15 amino acids. Germline CDR1 reads SGHRS; CDR2 reads YFSETQ. Trimming removed 4 bases at V and 5 bases at J, with 18 bases between. Written as DNA, the CDR3 is TGCGCCAGCAGCAACCGGGGACTGGGCGGGACTGAAGCTTTCTTT. Amino acid sequence: CASSNRGLGGTEAFF.

The chain carries TRBV7-3 and TRBJ1-1; 9 bases fit TRBD1. This CDR3 contains 19 residues. V gave up 2 bases and J gave up 4 bases; unmatched junction bases: 17. Germline CDR1 SGHTA, CDR2 FQGTGA. The CDR3 loop reads CASSLLVFGGQGKSTEAFF. The CDR3 region has the DNA TGTGCCAGCAGCTTATTGGTCTTTGGTGGACAGGGGAAGAGCACTGAAGCTTTCTTT.

V gene TRBV29-1 combines with J gene TRBJ2-1, with 9 bases lining up with TRBD1. CDR1 is SQVTM and CDR2 is ANQGSEA in the germline V gene. This CDR3 spans 16 amino acids. Losses at the gene ends were 8 bases for V and 4 bases for J; bases not matched to a gene: 15. The CDR3 is CSCSHQTGGRYNEQFF. CDR3 DNA: TGCAGCTGCTCCCACCAAACAGGGGGCAGATACAATGAGCAGTTCTTC.

The chain links TRBV2 to TRBJ2-2; 11 bases agree with TRBD2. The junction had 7 bases not matched to a gene; V was cut back by 2 bases and J by 2 bases. The CDR3 is made up of 18 amino acids. Germline V gene data show CDR1 as SNHLY and CDR2 as FYNNEI. The CDR3 bases are TGTGCCAGCAGTGAACCTAGCGGGGGGCATCCCAACACCGGGGAGCTGTTTTTT. Translating gives CASSEPSGGHPNTGELFF.

The chain couples TRBV7-8 to TRBJ2-2; 10 bases line up with TRBD2. The CDR3 contains 18 residues. Germline CDR1 SGHVS, CDR2 FQNEAQ. Losses at the gene ends were 4 bases for V and 7 bases for J; bases not matched to a gene: 15. CDR3 region: CASSSTPGTSALNGELFF. The DNA for the CDR3 is TGTGCCAGCAGCTCCACCCCAGGGACTAGCGCCTTGAACGGGGAGCTGTTTTTT.

This chain links TRBV5-8 with TRBJ2-3, with 11 bases identical to TRBD2. The CDR3 is 16 residues long. V was clipped by 7 bases and J by 2 bases; unmatched bases: 9. Germline CDR1 and CDR2: SGHTS and YDEGEE. CDR3 residues: CASGPRTSGSTDTQYF. The CDR3 bases are TGTGCCAGCGGGCCCCGGACTAGCGGGTCCACAGATACGCAGTATTTT.

The rearrangement uses TRBV20-1 and TRBJ1-1; D is ambiguous. This CDR3 has 14 amino acids. Trimming removed 3 bases from V and 0 bases from J, with 11 bases in between. The germline V gene has CDR1 DFQATT and CDR2 SNEGSKA (reference sequence). DNA for the CDR3: TGCAGTGCTAGTCTTGGAGTTTTGAACACTGAAGCTTTCTTT. Translating gives CSASLGVLNTEAFF.